This T cell receptor beta chain was captured by sequencing in a study of blood T cell repertoires in COVID-19. At the level of the study: Acute and convalescent COVID-19 specimens originated in the United States, Italy and Spain. T cells, B-cell-depleted T cells, or PBMCs supplied cDNA or gDNA.

The V segment lost 3 bases and the J segment 0 bases; nucleotides outside the gene matches: 7. The CDR3 spans 17 residues. CDR1 and CDR2 (germline): MNHNS, SASEGT. One Seattle source followed patients from active infection through their disease course. In the original processing: Counts of nucleated cells, estimated from reference gene primer amplification, were obtained. Produced via immunoSEQ multiplex PCR; TCRdb's table is partial and in-frame only. Clone size and V and J calls were adopted from that table, with D and trimming inferred from the DNA. This sample has about 170,000 clones, with approximately 91% found just once.

This clonotype was sampled from a man aged 18 to 29 with COVID-19, enrolled during active disease. The sequenced material came from peripheral blood. This chain uses TRBV6-1 with TRBJ2-7; 11 nucleotides agree with TRBD2. The chain's CDR3 is CASSEAVAGGDSYEQYF. CDR3 coding DNA: TGTGCCAGCAGTGAGGCCGTAGCGGGAGGGGACTCCTACGAGCAGTACTTC.